This T cell receptor (beta chain) was captured in a study of blood T cell repertoires in COVID-19. Study context: Both acute and convalescent COVID-19 samples were obtained from the United States, Italy and Spain.

There are many counts of this clone. Trimming removed 4 bases from V and 3 bases from J; junction bases left unmatched: 7. CDR3 length: 15 residues. Germline V CDR1 and CDR2: SGHNT, YYREEE (reference sequence). In the original analysis: How many nucleated cells were present was estimated from reference gene primer amplification. Data came from immunoSEQ multiplex PCR; TCRdb stores just in-frame clones and leaves some out. That table supplies the V and J calls and clone size; D and trimming were determined from the DNA. Found here are around 63,000 clones, roughly 72% of them singletons; the top ten hold 4.8%. While infection was still active, Seattle patients were enrolled and then followed longitudinally.

This chain links TRBV5-4 with TRBJ1-3; 7 bases agree with TRBD1. The source material was peripheral blood. This receptor was identified in a woman in her seventies with COVID-19, enrolled during active disease. CDR3: CASSAGTALGNTIYF. For the CDR3, the DNA is TGTGCCAGCAGCGCAGGGACAGCCCTTGGAAACACCATATATTTT.